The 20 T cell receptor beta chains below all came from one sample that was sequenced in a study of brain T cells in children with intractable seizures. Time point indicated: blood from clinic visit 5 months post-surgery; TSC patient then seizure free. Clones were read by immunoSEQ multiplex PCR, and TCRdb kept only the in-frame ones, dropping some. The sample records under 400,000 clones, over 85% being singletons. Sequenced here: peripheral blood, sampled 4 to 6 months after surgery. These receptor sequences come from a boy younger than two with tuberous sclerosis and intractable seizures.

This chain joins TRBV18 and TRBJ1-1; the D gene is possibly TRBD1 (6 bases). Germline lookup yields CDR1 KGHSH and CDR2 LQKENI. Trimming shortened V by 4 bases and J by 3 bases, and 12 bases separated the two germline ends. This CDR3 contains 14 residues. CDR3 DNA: TGTGCCAGCTCACGAGGCCAGGGGCACACTGAAGCTTTCTTT. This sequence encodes CASSRGQGHTEAFF.

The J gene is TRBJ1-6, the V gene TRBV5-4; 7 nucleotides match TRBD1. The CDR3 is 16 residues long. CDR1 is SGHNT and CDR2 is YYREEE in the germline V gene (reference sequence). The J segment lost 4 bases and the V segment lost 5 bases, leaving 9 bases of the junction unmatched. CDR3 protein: CASSLEGATYNSPLHF. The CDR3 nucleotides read TGTGCCAGCAGTCTGGAGGGGGCAACATATAATTCACCCCTCCACTTT.

The chain's CDR3 is CASSLDQGAYYGYTF. The CDR3 nucleotides read TGTGCCAGCAGCTTAGACCAGGGGGCGTACTATGGCTACACCTTC. The gene calls are TRBV7-2 and TRBJ1-2, with TRBD1 matching over 8 bases. CDR3 size: 15 residues. After removal of 1 base from V and 3 bases from J, the junction contained 4 bases not matched to a gene. Germline V gene data show CDR1 as SGHTA and CDR2 as FQGNSA. The entire variable domain, with the rest obtained from reference TRBV7-2 and TRBJ1-2, is as follows: GAGVSQSPSNKVTEKGKDVELRCDPISGHTALYWYRQSLGQGLEFLIYFQGNSAPDKSGLPSDRFSAERTGGSVSTLTIQRTQQEDSAVYLCASSLDQGAYYGYTFGSGTRLTVV.

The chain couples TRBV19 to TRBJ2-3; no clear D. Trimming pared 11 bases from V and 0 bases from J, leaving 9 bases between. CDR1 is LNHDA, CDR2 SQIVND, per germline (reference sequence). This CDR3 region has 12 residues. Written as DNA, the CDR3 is TGTGCCGTTAGAACTAGCACAGATACGCAGTATTTT. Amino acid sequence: CAVRTSTDTQYF.

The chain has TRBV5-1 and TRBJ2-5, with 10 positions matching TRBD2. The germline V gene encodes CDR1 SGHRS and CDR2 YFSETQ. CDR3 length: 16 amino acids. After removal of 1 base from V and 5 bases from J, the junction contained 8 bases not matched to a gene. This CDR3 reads CASSLSSGGAEETQYF. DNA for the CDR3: TGCGCCAGCAGCTTGTCGAGCGGGGGGGCGGAGGAGACCCAGTACTTC.

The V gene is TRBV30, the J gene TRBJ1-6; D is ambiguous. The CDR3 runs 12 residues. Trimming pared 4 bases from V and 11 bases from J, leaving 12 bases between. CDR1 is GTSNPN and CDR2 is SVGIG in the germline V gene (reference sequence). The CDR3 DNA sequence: TGTGCCTGGACCCCCTCTACGGCACCCCTCCACTTT. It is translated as CAWTPSTAPLHF. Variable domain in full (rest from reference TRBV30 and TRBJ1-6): SQTIHQWPATLVQPVGSPLSLECTVEGTSNPNLYWYRQAAGRGLQLLFYSVGIGQISSEVPQNLSASRPQDRQFILSSKKLLLSDSGFYLCAWTPSTAPLHFGNGTRLTVT.

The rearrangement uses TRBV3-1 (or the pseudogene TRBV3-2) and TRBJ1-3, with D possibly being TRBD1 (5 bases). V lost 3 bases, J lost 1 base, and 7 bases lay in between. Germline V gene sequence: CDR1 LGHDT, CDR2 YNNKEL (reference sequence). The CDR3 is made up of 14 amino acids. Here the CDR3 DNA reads TGTGCCAGCAGCCATGGGGGGTCTGGAAACACCATATATTTT. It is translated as CASSHGGSGNTIYF.

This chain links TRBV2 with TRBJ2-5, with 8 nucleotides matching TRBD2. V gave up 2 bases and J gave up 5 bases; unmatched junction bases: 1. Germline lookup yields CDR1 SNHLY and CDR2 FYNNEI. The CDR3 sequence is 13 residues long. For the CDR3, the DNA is TGTGCCAGCAGTGAATTAGCGGGGGAGACCCAGTACTTC. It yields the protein CASSELAGETQYF.

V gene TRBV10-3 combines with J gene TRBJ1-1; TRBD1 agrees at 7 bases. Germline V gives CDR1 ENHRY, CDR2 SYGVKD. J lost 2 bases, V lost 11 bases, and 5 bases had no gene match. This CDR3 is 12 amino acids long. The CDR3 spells CAVGQVNTEAFF. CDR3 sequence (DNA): TGTGCCGTTGGACAGGTTAACACTGAAGCTTTCTTT.

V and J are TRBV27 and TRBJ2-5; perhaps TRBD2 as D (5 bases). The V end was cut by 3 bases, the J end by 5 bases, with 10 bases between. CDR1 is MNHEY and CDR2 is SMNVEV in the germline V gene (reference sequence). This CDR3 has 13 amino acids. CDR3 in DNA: TGTGCCAGCAGTTTGATTCCGGGGGAGACCCAGTACTTC. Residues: CASSLIPGETQYF.

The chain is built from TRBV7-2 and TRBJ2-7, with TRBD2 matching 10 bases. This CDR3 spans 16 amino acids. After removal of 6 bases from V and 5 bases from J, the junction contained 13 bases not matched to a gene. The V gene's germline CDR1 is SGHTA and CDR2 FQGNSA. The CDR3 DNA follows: TGTGCCAGCAGTGCCCGACTAGCGGGTCGTTTCCACGAGCAGTACTTC. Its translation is CASSARLAGRFHEQYF.

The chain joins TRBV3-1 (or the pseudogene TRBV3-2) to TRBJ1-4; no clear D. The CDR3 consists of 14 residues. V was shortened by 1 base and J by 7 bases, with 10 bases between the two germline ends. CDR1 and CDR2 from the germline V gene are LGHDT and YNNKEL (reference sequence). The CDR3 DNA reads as TGTGCCAGCAGCCAAGGATCAGGCGGTGAAAAACTGTTTTTT. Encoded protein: CASSQGSGGEKLFF.

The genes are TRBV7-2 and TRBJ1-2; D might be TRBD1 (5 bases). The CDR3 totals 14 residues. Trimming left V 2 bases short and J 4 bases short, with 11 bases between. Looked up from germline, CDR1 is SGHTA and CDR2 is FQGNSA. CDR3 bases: TGTGCCAGCAGCTTAACTGGGGCAGCCTATGGCTACACCTTC. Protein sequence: CASSLTGAAYGYTF.

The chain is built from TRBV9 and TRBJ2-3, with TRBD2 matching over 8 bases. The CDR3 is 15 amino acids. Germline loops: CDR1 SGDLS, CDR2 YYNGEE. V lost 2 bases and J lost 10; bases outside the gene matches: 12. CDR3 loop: CASSVGGAETSPQYF. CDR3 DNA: TGTGCCAGCAGCGTCGGGGGGGCTGAAACATCTCCGCAGTATTTT. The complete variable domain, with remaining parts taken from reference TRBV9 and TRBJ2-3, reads DSGVTQTPKHLITATGQRVTLRCSPRSGDLSVYWYQQSLDQGLQFLIQYYNGEERAKGNILERFSAQQFPDLHSELNLSSLELGDSALYFCASSVGGAETSPQYFGPGTRLTVL.

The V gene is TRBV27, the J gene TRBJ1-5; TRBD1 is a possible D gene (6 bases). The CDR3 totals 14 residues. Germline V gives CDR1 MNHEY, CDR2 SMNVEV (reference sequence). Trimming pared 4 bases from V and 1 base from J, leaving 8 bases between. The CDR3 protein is CASSSDRSNQPQHF. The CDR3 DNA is TGTGCCAGCAGTTCAGACAGGAGCAATCAGCCCCAGCATTTT.

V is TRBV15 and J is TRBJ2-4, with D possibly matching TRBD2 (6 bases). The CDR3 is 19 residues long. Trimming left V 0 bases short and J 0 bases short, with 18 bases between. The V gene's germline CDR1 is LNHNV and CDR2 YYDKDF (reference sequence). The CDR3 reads CATSRDRGQAGLAKNIQYF. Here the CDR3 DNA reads TGTGCCACCAGCAGAGACCGTGGGCAGGCGGGGTTAGCCAAAAACATTCAGTACTTC.

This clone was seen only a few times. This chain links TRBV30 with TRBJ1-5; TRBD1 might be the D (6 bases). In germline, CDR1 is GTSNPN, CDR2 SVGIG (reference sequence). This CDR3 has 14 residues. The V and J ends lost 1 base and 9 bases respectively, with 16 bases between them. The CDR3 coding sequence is TGTGCCTGGAGTGCGACAGGCCCCATGGGGCCCCAGCATTTT. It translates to CAWSATGPMGPQHF.

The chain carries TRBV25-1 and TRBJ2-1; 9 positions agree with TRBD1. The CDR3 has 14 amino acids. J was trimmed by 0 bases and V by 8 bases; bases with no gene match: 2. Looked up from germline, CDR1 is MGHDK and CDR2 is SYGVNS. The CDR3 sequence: CASRDRVSYNEQFF. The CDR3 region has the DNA TGTGCCAGCCGGGACAGGGTCTCCTACAATGAGCAGTTCTTC.

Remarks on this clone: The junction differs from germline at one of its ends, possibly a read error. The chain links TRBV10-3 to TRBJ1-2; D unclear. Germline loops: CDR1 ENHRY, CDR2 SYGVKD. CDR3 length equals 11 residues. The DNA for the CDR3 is TGTGCCATCAGTGAGTCCGGGCCAGTCCACTTC. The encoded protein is CAISESGPVHF.

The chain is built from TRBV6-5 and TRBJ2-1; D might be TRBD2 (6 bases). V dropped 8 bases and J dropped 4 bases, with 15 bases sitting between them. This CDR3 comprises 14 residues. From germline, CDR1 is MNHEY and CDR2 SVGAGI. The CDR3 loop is CASGVLAPYNEQFF. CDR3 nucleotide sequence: TGTGCCAGCGGGGTACTAGCTCCTTACAATGAGCAGTTCTTC.